One sample yielded the 7 T cell receptor beta chains listed below, sequenced in a study of CD8 T cells in ankylosing spondylitis. In TCRdb, the 5' RACE reads were re-called with MiXCR into one record per CDR3 protein. Among some 150,000 distinct CDR3 sequences listed, 40% to 50% were seen once. The sequenced sample was synovial fluid, either unsorted or a sorted T cell fraction (not recorded which). The receptor set was obtained from a male donor with ankylosing spondylitis.

In its sample, this clonotype was seen many times. An end of the junction does not agree with germline; a read error may underlie this. This chain uses TRBV29-1 with TRBJ1-1; 10 bases map to TRBD1. CDR1 is SQVTM and CDR2 is ANQGSEA in the germline V gene. The CDR3 is made up of 15 amino acids. CDR3: CSVEGTGEANTEAFF. The CDR3 DNA reads TGCAGCGTCGAAGGGACAGGGGAGGCGAACACTGAAGCTTTCTTT.

The chain uses TRBV6-2 or TRBV6-3 and TRBJ2-5; D is perhaps TRBD1 (6 bases). V lost 10 bases and J lost 0, with 18 bases in between. From germline, CDR1 is MNHEY and CDR2 SVGEGT. The CDR3 is 15 amino acids. The CDR3 DNA sequence: TGTGCCACCGTGGAACAGGGTTGGCACCAAGAGACCCAGTACTTC. This encodes CATVEQGWHQETQYF.

This clonotype was counted only a few times. The gene calls are TRBV4-3 and TRBJ2-7; no definite D call. V was cut by 1 base and J by 3 bases, with 13 bases left in between. Germline CDR1 and CDR2: LGHNA and YSLEER. The CDR3 consists of 15 residues. The CDR3 sequence: CASSQVVQSRYEQYF. DNA for the CDR3: TGCGCCAGCAGCCAAGTTGTACAGTCCCGCTACGAGCAGTACTTC.

This chain connects TRBV10-3 to TRBJ2-5; either TRBD1 or TRBD2 may supply D (6 bases each). V shed 3 bases and J shed 5 bases, with 16 bases lying between them. The CDR3 has 15 residues. In germline, CDR1 is ENHRY, CDR2 SYGVKD. In DNA, the CDR3 is TGTGCCATCAGTGATCCAGGGGCCCGGGGGGAGACCCAGTACTTC. Its protein product is CAISDPGARGETQYF.

This clonotype was seen only a few times. The CDR3 DNA is TGTGCCAGCGGAGAGTGGACCGGGGGGGAGCTGTTTTTT. Translating it yields CASGEWTGGELFF. V is TRBV7-2 and J is TRBJ2-2, with D unclear. Germline CDR1 reads SGHTA; CDR2 reads FQGNSA. The V and J ends lost 8 bases and 8 bases respectively, with 15 bases between them. The CDR3 is 13 residues long. The whole variable domain, remainder taken from reference TRBV7-2 and TRBJ2-2, is GAGVSQSPSNKVTEKGKDVELRCDPISGHTALYWYRQSLGQGLEFLIYFQGNSAPDKSGLPSDRFSAERTGGSVSTLTIQRTQQEDSAVYLCASGEWTGGELFFGEGSRLTVL.

V gene TRBV11-2 combines with J gene TRBJ2-2; D is perhaps TRBD1 (6 bases). CDR1 and CDR2 from the germline V gene are SGHAT and FQNNGV. The V end lost 1 base, the J end lost 4 bases, and 22 bases lay between the germline ends. The CDR3 is 19 amino acids. CDR3 bases: TGTGCCAGCAGCTTAGTTGGTCGGGACACACTTAGTAGCACCGGGGAGCTGTTTTTT. Protein sequence: CASSLVGRDTLSSTGELFF.

The chain recombines TRBV20-1 with TRBJ2-5, with a possible D match to TRBD1 (5 bases). V lost 8 bases to trimming and J lost 5 bases, with 12 bases between them. CDR1 and CDR2 from the germline V gene are DFQATT and SNEGSKA (reference sequence). This CDR3 has 11 residues. The CDR3 spells CSSQKGETQYF. The CDR3 DNA reads TGCAGTTCCCAAAAGGGGGAGACCCAGTACTTC.